The source of this TCR beta chain is a study of T-cell reconstitution after alpha-beta-depleted transplantation in children. Study observations and caveats: Several patients had high TCRbeta diversity at day 60; it came from surviving recipient T cells and thymic progenitors.

This CDR3 comprises 15 residues. Germline CDR1 SGHTA, CDR2 FQGNSA. The V end was cut by 1 base, the J end by 6 bases, with 15 bases between. In its sample, this clonotype was seen many times. The antigen remains unidentified. The authors prepared the TCRbeta library with unique molecular identifiers. TCRdb independently ran MiXCR on the PCR reads; one entry per CDR3 protein. This table has more than 100,000 distinct CDR3 sequences, roughly 24% appearing once. The source material was PBMCs, mostly from graft donor cells, sampled 180 days after TCRalphabeta/CD19-depleted stem cell transplant. The receptor was isolated from a male patient between 2 and 10 years old who had a stem cell transplant for chronic granulomatous disease, so the T cells may come from the graft donor. The rearrangement links TRBV7-2 to TRBJ1-1; D is unclear. The DNA of the CDR3 is TGTGCCAGCAGCTTAGGGTTATTGCGGTTCGCTGAAGCTTTCTTT. Translation: CASSLGLLRFAEAFF.